This T cell receptor beta chain was profiled in a study of blood T cell repertoires in COVID-19. Profiled with immunoSEQ multiplex PCR; TCRdb holds only in-frame clones, not every one. Here the sample spans over 400,000 clones, roughly nine tenths being singletons. Only a few counts were recorded for this clone. The germline V gene encodes CDR1 SGHRS and CDR2 YFSETQ. The CDR3 has 17 amino acids. V dropped 3 bases and J dropped 4; count of bases not matched to a gene: 6. Ages ranged from roughly 18 to 100 years, with residence in around 24 US areas. Recovered status in Cohort 3 required two negative PCRs, clearance, or symptom resolution.

The chain has TRBV5-1 and TRBJ2-6, with 11 bases identical to TRBD1. The sequence was collected from a woman in her fifties or sixties who had recovered from COVID-19. The sequencing sample was made of PBMCs or T cells enriched from blood (not recorded which). CDR3 sequence: CASSSGTGGGGANVLTF. CDR3 nucleotides: TGCGCCAGCAGCTCCGGGACAGGGGGAGGAGGGGCCAACGTCCTGACTTTC.